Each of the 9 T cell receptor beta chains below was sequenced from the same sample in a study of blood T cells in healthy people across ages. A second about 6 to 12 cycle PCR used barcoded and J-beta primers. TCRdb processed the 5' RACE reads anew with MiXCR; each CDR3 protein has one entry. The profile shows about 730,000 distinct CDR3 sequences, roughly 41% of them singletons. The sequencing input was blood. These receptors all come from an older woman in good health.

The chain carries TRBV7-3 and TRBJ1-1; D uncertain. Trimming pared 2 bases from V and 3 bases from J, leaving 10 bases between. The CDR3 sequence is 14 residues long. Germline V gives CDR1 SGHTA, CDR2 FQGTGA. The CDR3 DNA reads TGTGCCAGCAGCTTACTGGCCGCGGACACTGAAGCTTTCTTT. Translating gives CASSLLAADTEAFF.

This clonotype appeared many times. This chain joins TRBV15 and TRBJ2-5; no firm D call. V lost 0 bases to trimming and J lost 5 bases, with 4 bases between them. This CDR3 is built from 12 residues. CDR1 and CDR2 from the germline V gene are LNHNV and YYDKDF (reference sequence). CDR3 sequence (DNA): TGTGCCACCAGCAGAGATGTGGAGACCCAGTACTTC. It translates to CATSRDVETQYF. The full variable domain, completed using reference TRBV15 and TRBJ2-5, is DAMVIQNPRYQVTQFGKPVTLSCSQTLNHNVMYWYQQKSSQAPKLLFHYYDKDFNNEADTPDNFQSRRPNTSFCFLDIRSPGLGDTAMYLCATSRDVETQYFGPGTRLLVL.

The CDR3 sequence is CASSLARGVAGGSTDTQYF. The CDR3 DNA reads TGTGCCAGCAGCTTAGCGAGAGGGGTAGCGGGGGGGAGCACAGATACGCAGTATTTT. The rearrangement uses TRBV7-2 and TRBJ2-3, with 11 bases that match TRBD2. The junction had 8 bases not matched to a gene; V was cut back by 0 bases and J by 0 bases. The germline gives CDR1 SGHTA, CDR2 FQGNSA. This CDR3 comprises 19 residues.

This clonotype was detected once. CDR3 amino acids: CASSRRLAGSSYNEQYF. The CDR3 bases are TGTGCCAGCAGCCGACGACTAGCGGGGAGCTCCTACAATGAGCAGTACTTC. The V and J genes are TRBV7-2 and TRBJ2-1; 11 bases fit TRBD2. The J call may be faulty, since TRBJ2-7 better matches the DNA end. Germline V CDR1 and CDR2: SGHTA, FQGNSA. The CDR3 is 17 residues long.

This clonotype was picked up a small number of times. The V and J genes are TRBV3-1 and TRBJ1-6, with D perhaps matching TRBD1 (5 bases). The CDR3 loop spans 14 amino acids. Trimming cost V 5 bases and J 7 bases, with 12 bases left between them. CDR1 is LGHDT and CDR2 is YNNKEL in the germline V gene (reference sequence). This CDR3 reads CASSARESNSPLHF. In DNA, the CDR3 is TGTGCCAGCAGCGCCAGGGAAAGCAATTCACCCCTCCACTTT.

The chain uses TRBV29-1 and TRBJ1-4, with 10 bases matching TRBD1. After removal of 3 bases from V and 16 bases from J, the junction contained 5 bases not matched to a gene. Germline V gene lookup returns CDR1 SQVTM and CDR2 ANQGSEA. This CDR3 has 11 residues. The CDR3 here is CSVDGGQGPFF. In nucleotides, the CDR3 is TGCAGCGTTGATGGGGGACAGGGGCCGTTTTTT.

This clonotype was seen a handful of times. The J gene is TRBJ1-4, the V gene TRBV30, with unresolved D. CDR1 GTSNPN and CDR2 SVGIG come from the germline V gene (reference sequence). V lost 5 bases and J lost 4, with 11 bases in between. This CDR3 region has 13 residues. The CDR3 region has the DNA TGTGCCTGGGATAAACGGAATAATGAAAAACTGTTTTTT. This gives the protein CAWDKRNNEKLFF.

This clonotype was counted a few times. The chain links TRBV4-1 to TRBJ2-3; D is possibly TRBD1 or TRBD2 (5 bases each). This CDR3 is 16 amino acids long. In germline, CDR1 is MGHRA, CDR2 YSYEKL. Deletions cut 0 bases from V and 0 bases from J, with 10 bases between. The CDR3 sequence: CASSQEGVTSTDTQYF. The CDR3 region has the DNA TGCGCCAGCAGCCAAGAGGGGGTTACAAGCACAGATACGCAGTATTTT.

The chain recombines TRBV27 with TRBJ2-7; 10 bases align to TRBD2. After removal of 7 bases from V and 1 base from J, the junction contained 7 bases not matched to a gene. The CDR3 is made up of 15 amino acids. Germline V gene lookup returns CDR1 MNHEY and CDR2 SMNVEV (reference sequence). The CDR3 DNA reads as TGTGCCAGCACCTTAACTAGCGGGGCTTCCTACGAGCAGTACTTC. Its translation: CASTLTSGASYEQYF.